This T cell receptor (beta chain) is drawn from a study of technical replicates of blood from several donors. Germline CDR1 and CDR2: MNHEY and SVGAGI. Trimming stripped 4 bases from V and 5 bases from J, with 7 bases between. CDR3 length: 12 residues. Some clones are missing from TCRdb's copy, which holds only in-frame ones; the method was immunoSEQ multiplex PCR. The table includes 35,000 to 50,000 clones, around 96% detected once. What was sequenced was T cells isolated from PBMCs. The gene calls are TRBV6-5 and TRBJ2-3; TRBD2 is a possible D gene (5 bases). The sequence came from a human donor in good health. CDR3 protein: CASSFEGDTQYF. In DNA, the CDR3 is TGTGCCAGCAGTTTCGAGGGAGATACGCAGTATTTT.